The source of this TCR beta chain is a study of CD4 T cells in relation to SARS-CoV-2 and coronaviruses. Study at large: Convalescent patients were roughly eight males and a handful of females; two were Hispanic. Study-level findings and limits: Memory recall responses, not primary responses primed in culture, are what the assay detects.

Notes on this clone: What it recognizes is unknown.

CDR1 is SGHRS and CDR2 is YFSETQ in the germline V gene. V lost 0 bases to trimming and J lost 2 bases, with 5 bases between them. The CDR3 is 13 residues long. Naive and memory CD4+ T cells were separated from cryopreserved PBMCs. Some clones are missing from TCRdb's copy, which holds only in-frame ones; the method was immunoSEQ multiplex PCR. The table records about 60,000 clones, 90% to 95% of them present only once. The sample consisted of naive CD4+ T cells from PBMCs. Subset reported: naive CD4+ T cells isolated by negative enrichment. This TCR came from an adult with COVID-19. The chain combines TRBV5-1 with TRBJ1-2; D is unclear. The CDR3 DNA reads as TGCGCCAGCAGCTTGGACAGAAACTATGGCTACACCTTC. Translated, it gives CASSLDRNYGYTF.